These 19 T cell receptor beta chains were sequenced from one sample in a study of T cell repertoires in cytomegalovirus infection. TCRdb passed the reads through MiXCR, listing each CDR3 protein once. The sample shows fewer than 550,000 distinct CDR3 sequences, around 27% of them seen only once. The sequenced material came from PBMCs. The receptors shown here come from a human donor in good health (CMV status not recorded). Some clones in this sample may be carry-over from other donors' samples.

This clonotype was counted a few times. The rearrangement uses TRBV19 and TRBJ2-6; D may correspond to TRBD1 or TRBD2 (6 bases each). The germline gives CDR1 LNHDA, CDR2 SQIVND (reference sequence). Trimming cost V 5 bases and J 0 bases, with 20 bases left between them. The CDR3 is 19 amino acids. CDR3 in amino acids: CASSQVGGASISGANVLTF. In DNA form, the CDR3 reads TGTGCCAGTAGTCAGGTCGGGGGCGCAAGCATCTCTGGGGCCAACGTCCTGACTTTC. Variable domain in full (rest from reference TRBV19 and TRBJ2-6): DGGITQSPKYLFRKEGQNVTLSCEQNLNHDAMYWYRQDPGQGLRLIYYSQIVNDFQKGDIAEGYSVSREKKESFPLTVTSAQKNPTAFYLCASSQVGGASISGANVLTFGAGSRLTVL.

CDR3 in DNA: TGTGCCAGCAGTCCACTCCCAGGGGTAGCGAACACTGAAGCTTTCTTT. Its translation is CASSPLPGVANTEAFF. J is TRBJ1-1 and V is TRBV6-4, with D possibly being TRBD1 (6 bases). There are 16 residues in the CDR3. The V gene's germline CDR1 is MRHNA and CDR2 SNTAGT. V gave up 5 bases and J gave up 1 base, with 17 bases separating them.

The V gene is TRBV15, the J gene TRBJ1-2; the D gene is possibly TRBD1 (6 bases). V shed 3 bases and J shed 8 bases, with 28 bases lying between them. The length of the CDR3 is 18 residues. From germline, CDR1 is LNHNV and CDR2 YYDKDF (reference sequence). Written as DNA, the CDR3 is TGTGCCACCAGCAGCCGCCGGGACACAGGGCTACGGCATTGGGGCTACACCTTC. This translates into CATSSRRDTGLRHWGYTF.

This clonotype was seen a few times. This chain joins TRBV20-1 and TRBJ2-1; D may be TRBD1 (6 bases). Germline CDR1 and CDR2: DFQATT and SNEGSKA (reference sequence). V lost 3 bases and J lost 3, with 15 bases in between. The CDR3 loop spans 15 amino acids. CDR3 DNA sequence: TGCAGTGCTAGGGTCCGGGACACTATCTACAATGAGCAGTTCTTC. Protein product: CSARVRDTIYNEQFF.

This sequence joins TRBV6-1 and TRBJ2-1; 11 nucleotides match TRBD2. Germline CDR1 reads MNHNS; CDR2 reads SASEGT. CDR3 length equals 15 residues. The junction had 10 bases not matched to a gene; V was cut back by 6 bases and J by 9 bases. CDR3 sequence reads: CASRIGQLAGAEQFF. In DNA form, the CDR3 reads TGTGCCAGCAGAATCGGGCAACTAGCGGGGGCTGAGCAGTTCTTC.

This clonotype was recorded a few times. The chain employs TRBV7-2 and TRBJ2-5; the D gene is possibly TRBD2 (5 bases). This CDR3 has 14 residues. V lost 5 bases and J 4 bases, leaving 14 bases between the germline ends. Germline values: CDR1 SGHTA, CDR2 FQGNSA. CDR3 protein: CASSPSAAAETQYF. CDR3 nucleotides: TGTGCCAGCAGCCCTTCCGCAGCGGCAGAGACCCAGTACTTC.

This clonotype was found many times. The chain is built from TRBV7-2 and TRBJ2-5; TRBD2 is a possible D gene (6 bases). Germline V gene lookup returns CDR1 SGHTA and CDR2 FQGNSA. V lost 5 bases and J 2 bases, leaving 12 bases between the germline ends. This CDR3 region has 14 residues. CDR3 in amino acids: CASSTGLNQETQYF. CDR3 DNA: TGTGCCAGCAGCACGGGACTTAATCAAGAGACCCAGTACTTC.

V gene TRBV28 combines with J gene TRBJ2-1; D possibly uses TRBD1 or TRBD2 (5 bases each). Germline values: CDR1 MDHEN, CDR2 SYDVKM. The CDR3 contains 14 residues. V was clipped by 3 bases and J by 10 bases, with 16 bases between them. Here the CDR3 reads CASSFGGSVREQFF. CDR3 in DNA: TGTGCCAGCAGTTTTGGGGGTTCAGTTAGGGAGCAGTTCTTC.

The J gene is TRBJ1-5, the V gene TRBV29-1; D gene unclear. The V end was cut by 7 bases, the J end by 3 bases, with 4 bases between. This CDR3 region has 10 residues. The V gene's germline CDR1 is SQVTM and CDR2 ANQGSEA. The DNA for the CDR3 is TGCAGCGCCTTCAATCAGCCCCAGCATTTT. Its translation is CSAFNQPQHF.

This clonotype was found a few times. The chain joins TRBV7-8 to TRBJ1-1; the D is unclear. From germline, CDR1 is SGHVS and CDR2 FQNEAQ. The V and J ends lost 3 bases and 3 bases respectively, with 17 bases between them. The CDR3 consists of 16 residues. CDR3 in amino acids: CASSFISGRRDTEAFF. CDR3 DNA: TGTGCCAGCAGCTTTATCTCGGGCCGGAGGGACACTGAAGCTTTCTTT.

In its sample, this clonotype was seen many times. The CDR3 DNA is TGTGCCAGCAGCCTACTTGCTCGACAGGATACGTCCTACGAGCAGTACTTC. This codes for CASSLLARQDTSYEQYF. The chain recombines TRBV12-3 or TRBV12-4 with TRBJ2-7; the D gene is possibly TRBD1 (6 bases). CDR3 size: 17 residues. Trimming removed 6 bases at V and 1 base at J, with 22 bases between.

The rearrangement joins TRBV6-1 to TRBJ1-1, with TRBD1 matching 9 bases. The germline V gene encodes CDR1 MNHNS and CDR2 SASEGT. The V segment lost 10 bases and the J segment 7 bases; nucleotides outside the gene matches: 10. CDR3 length: 13 residues. CDR3: CATSSTGGGEAFF. CDR3 in DNA: TGTGCCACCTCATCGACAGGGGGAGGTGAAGCTTTCTTT.

This clonotype was counted between two and nine times. The V call is TRBV10-2, the J call TRBJ2-2; TRBD2 matches 7 bases. The CDR3 extends over 13 amino acids. Germline CDR1 reads WSHSY; CDR2 reads SAAADI. The junction had 2 bases not matched to a gene; V was cut back by 7 bases and J by 3 bases. In DNA form, the CDR3 reads TGCGCCAGCATTGGGGGGGACACCGGGGAGCTGTTTTTT. It translates to CASIGGDTGELFF.

This clonotype was found many times. The chain couples TRBV7-2 to TRBJ2-3; 7 positions agree with TRBD2. The CDR3 length is 17 residues. CDR1 is SGHTA, CDR2 FQGNSA, per germline. Unmatched junction bases numbered 12, after V lost 5 bases and J lost 1 base. The CDR3 is CASSDRRGRAGTDTQYF. CDR3 sequence (DNA): TGTGCCAGCAGCGATCGCAGAGGGAGGGCCGGCACAGATACGCAGTATTTT.

This clonotype turned up a few times. This chain connects TRBV19 to TRBJ1-2; no clear D gene. This CDR3 contains 13 residues. Germline-derived CDR1 and CDR2 are LNHDA and SQIVND (reference sequence). Trimming left V 6 bases short and J 3 bases short, with 11 bases between. The CDR3 spells CASRPPADYGYTF. CDR3 DNA sequence: TGTGCCAGTAGACCCCCGGCGGACTATGGCTACACCTTC.

The J gene is TRBJ2-1, the V gene TRBV7-9; no reliable D call. The CDR3 totals 14 residues. V shed 7 bases and J shed 0 bases, with 10 bases lying between them. Germline V gene lookup returns CDR1 SEHNR and CDR2 FQNEAQ (reference sequence). The CDR3 region is CASNQLSSYNEQFF. The DNA of the CDR3 is TGTGCCAGCAATCAGTTAAGCTCCTACAATGAGCAGTTCTTC. The entire variable domain, with the rest obtained from reference TRBV7-9 and TRBJ2-1, is as follows: DTGVSQNPRHKITKRGQNVTFRCDPISEHNRLYWYRQTLGQGPEFLTYFQNEAQLEKSRLLSDRFSAERPKGSFSTLEIQRTEQGDSAMYLCASNQLSSYNEQFFGPGTRLTVL.

This clonotype was seen ten or more times. The V gene is TRBV27, the J gene TRBJ1-5, with no clear D. CDR3 size: 12 residues. The V gene lost 3 bases and the J gene lost 7 bases, with 7 bases spanning the gap. Germline V gene sequence: CDR1 MNHEY, CDR2 SMNVEV (reference sequence). This CDR3 reads CASSFPGQPQHF. CDR3 bases: TGTGCCAGCAGTTTTCCGGGACAGCCCCAGCATTTT.

This clonotype was counted a few times. J is TRBJ2-7 and V is TRBV5-1, with 9 positions matching TRBD1. The germline V gene has CDR1 SGHRS and CDR2 YFSETQ. V lost 4 bases and J lost 5; bases outside the gene matches: 7. The CDR3 totals 14 residues. CDR3 sequence: CASSRDREQDEQYF. The CDR3 nucleotides are TGCGCCAGCAGCCGGGACAGGGAGCAAGACGAGCAGTACTTC.

This clonotype came up many times. The V gene is TRBV7-8, the J gene TRBJ2-7, with 7 bases lining up with TRBD1. Germline trimming cut 5 bases from V and 2 bases from J; bases unmatched to any gene: 6. The V gene's germline CDR1 is SGHVS and CDR2 FQNEAQ. CDR3 length equals 14 residues. CDR3 in amino acids: CASSPRDRAYEQYV. The DNA for the CDR3 is TGTGCCAGCAGCCCACGGGACAGAGCCTACGAGCAGTACGTC.